Listed here are 17 T cell receptor beta chains from one sample, sequenced in a study of T cells in Graves' hyperthyroidism and ophthalmopathy (dated by TCRdb to between 2018 and 2021). Library preparation was by multiplex PCR. Instrument used: Illumina HiSeq 2000. Amplification of TCR beta CDR3 regions was carried out from RNA transcripts. The first round of RT-PCR for the TCR CDR3 was performed with the HTBI primer set and the Qiagen OneStep RT-PCR kit. Using fastp at Q25 and MiXCR, TCRdb reprocessed the public reads and kept productive beta chains. Each entry is one CDR3 protein sequence, shown with its most common DNA and genes. Across this sample there are around 300,000 distinct CDR3 sequences, with roughly 13% seen only once. The ten largest clones take up approximately 7.9% of the sample. The specimen was blood. These receptors all stem from a woman aged 40 to 55 with Graves' hyperthyroidism.

V is TRBV20-1 and J is TRBJ1-6, with TRBD1 identical over 9 bases. The CDR3 contains 13 residues. The germline V gene has CDR1 DFQATT and CDR2 SNEGSKA (reference sequence). V was pared by 6 bases and J by 8 bases, with 5 bases of the junction left unmatched. In nucleotides, the CDR3 is TGCAGTGCCGGGACAGGGAAATATTCACCCCTCCACTTT. As protein: CSAGTGKYSPLHF.

Ten or more counts support this clonotype. The chain has TRBV19 and TRBJ2-2, with 7 nucleotides matching TRBD1. V was pared by 9 bases and J by 7 bases, with 11 bases of the junction left unmatched. CDR3 length: 14 residues. Germline lookup yields CDR1 LNHDA and CDR2 SQIVND (reference sequence). CDR3 protein: CASSPGRGHGELFF. The CDR3 DNA sequence: TGTGCCAGCTCACCTGGTAGGGGGCACGGGGAGCTGTTTTTT.

This clonotype was counted at least ten times. The chain recombines TRBV6-1 with TRBJ1-1; 7 nucleotides align to TRBD1. With 6 bases clipped from V and 7 bases from J, the junction kept 2 bases outside the gene matches. The CDR3 sequence is 11 residues long. Per germline, CDR1 MNHNS and CDR2 SASEGT. The CDR3: CASSDRVEAFF. The CDR3 coding sequence is TGTGCCAGCAGCGACAGGGTTGAAGCTTTCTTT.

This clonotype has a count of ten or more. The chain uses TRBV11-1 and TRBJ2-1; D call uncertain. V lost 4 bases and J lost 5, with 12 bases in between. In germline, CDR1 is SGHAT, CDR2 FQDESV (reference sequence). The CDR3 has 14 residues. CDR3 residues: CASSSRPPNNEQFF. The CDR3 DNA reads as TGTGCCAGCAGCTCCCGACCTCCAAACAATGAGCAGTTCTTC. The full variable domain, its missing parts supplied by reference TRBV11-1 and TRBJ2-1, is EAEVAQSPRYKITEKSQAVAFWCDPISGHATLYWYRQILGQGPELLVQFQDESVVDDSQLPKDRFSAERLKGVDSTLKIQPAELGDSAMYLCASSSRPPNNEQFFGPGTRLTVL.

This clonotype was counted ten times or more. The genes are TRBV20-1 and TRBJ2-5; D ambiguous. The CDR3 contains 11 residues. The germline CDR1 and CDR2 sequences are DFQATT and SNEGSKA (reference sequence). Trimming took off 4 bases at V and 5 bases at J, with 8 bases between the two ends. In nucleotides, the CDR3 is TGCAGTGCTACGTGGCAGGAGACCCAGTACTTC. This encodes CSATWQETQYF.

This clonotype was seen ten or more times. This chain joins TRBV12-3 or TRBV12-4 and TRBJ2-3; 10 nucleotides align to TRBD2. V was clipped by 10 bases and J by 2 bases; unmatched bases: 3. The CDR3 extends over 13 amino acids. The CDR3 sequence: CATGLADTDTQYF. The CDR3, as DNA: TGTGCCACCGGACTAGCGGACACAGATACGCAGTATTTT.

This clonotype was counted ten times or more. V gene TRBV2 combines with J gene TRBJ1-2; tentatively, D is TRBD1 (5 bases). The CDR3 is made up of 14 amino acids. V lost 0 bases to trimming and J lost 2 bases, with 7 bases between them. Germline loops: CDR1 SNHLY, CDR2 FYNNEI. The CDR3 coding sequence is TGTGCCAGCAGTGAAGCGGGGACGAACTATGGCTACACCTTC. The encoded protein is CASSEAGTNYGYTF.

There are a few counts of this clonotype. The genes are TRBV19 and TRBJ1-6, with 12 nucleotides matching TRBD1. The CDR3 is made up of 16 amino acids. Unmatched junction bases numbered 6, after V lost 3 bases and J lost 9 bases. CDR1 is LNHDA, CDR2 SQIVND, per germline (reference sequence). In DNA, the CDR3 is TGTGCCAGTAGTATCCCTCCGGGACAGGGGGCTTCACCCCTCCACTTT. Translating gives CASSIPPGQGASPLHF.

There are a few counts of this clonotype. The chain combines TRBV29-1 with TRBJ2-3, with 9 bases aligning to TRBD2. The germline V gene has CDR1 SQVTM and CDR2 ANQGSEA. V was pared by 6 bases and J by 6 bases, with 4 bases of the junction left unmatched. The CDR3 spans 12 residues. This CDR3 reads CSVAGGGDTQYF. As DNA, the CDR3 is TGCAGCGTCGCGGGGGGGGGGGATACGCAGTATTTT.

This clonotype turned up a few times. This chain joins TRBV2 and TRBJ1-5; D unclear. This CDR3 spans 13 amino acids. Germline V gene sequence: CDR1 SNHLY, CDR2 FYNNEI. V shed 7 bases and J shed 4 bases, with 11 bases lying between them. The CDR3, as DNA: TGTGCCAGCAACCCGGAGGGAAATCAGCCCCAGCATTTT. This encodes CASNPEGNQPQHF.

The chain couples TRBV30 to TRBJ2-3, with unresolved D. This CDR3 comprises 13 residues. The V end was cut by 0 bases, the J end by 5 bases, with 9 bases between. The germline V gene has CDR1 GTSNPN and CDR2 SVGIG (reference sequence). The CDR3: CAWSVGTGDTQYF. The CDR3 DNA follows: TGTGCCTGGAGTGTAGGCACGGGAGATACGCAGTATTTT.

This clonotype was counted at least ten times. The genes are TRBV24-1 and TRBJ1-2, with D perhaps TRBD1 (5 bases). The V gene's germline CDR1 is KGHDR and CDR2 SFDVKD. The CDR3 is 16 residues long. Trimming took off 4 bases at V and 4 bases at J, with 18 bases between the two ends. In DNA form, the CDR3 reads TGTGCCACCAGTGACGGGATTGGGGGAGGGATCTATGGCTACACCTTC. It is translated as CATSDGIGGGIYGYTF.

This clonotype came up many times. This sequence joins TRBV9 and TRBJ1-4; a possible D gene is TRBD1 (6 bases). Germline lookup yields CDR1 SGDLS and CDR2 YYNGEE. The CDR3 is 14 residues long. V was cut by 4 bases and J by 3 bases, with 10 bases left in between. The chain's CDR3 is CASSPTGPNEKLFF. CDR3 coding DNA: TGTGCCAGCAGCCCCACAGGGCCTAATGAAAAACTGTTTTTT.

V usage is TRBV29-1 and J usage is TRBJ1-2; D not certain. CDR3 length: 12 amino acids. The germline gives CDR1 SQVTM, CDR2 ANQGSEA. The ends were cut back, 3 bases at V and 10 bases at J, with 15 bases in the middle. The CDR3 loop reads CSVDRAGGVYTF. The DNA of the CDR3 is TGCAGCGTTGATAGAGCGGGTGGGGTCTACACCTTC.

The table lists this clonotype with many counts. The genes are TRBV6-1 and TRBJ2-1, with 9 bases identical to TRBD2. Germline V gene lookup returns CDR1 MNHNS and CDR2 SASEGT. There are 15 residues in the CDR3. With 7 bases clipped from V and 3 bases from J, the junction kept 7 bases outside the gene matches. The DNA for the CDR3 is TGTGCCAGCATCCTGACTAGCGGAAACTACAATGAGCAGTTCTTC. Its translation: CASILTSGNYNEQFF.

J is TRBJ2-3 and V is TRBV3-1; D ambiguous. Germline CDR1 is LGHDT and CDR2 is YNNKEL (reference sequence). This CDR3 spans 16 amino acids. The V end lost 0 bases, the J end lost 6 bases, and 16 bases lay between the germline ends. For the CDR3, the DNA is TGTGCCAGCAGCCAAGATCTCGTAGGACCCGCGGATACGCAGTATTTT. Its protein is CASSQDLVGPADTQYF.

This clonotype has just a few counts. The chain employs TRBV13 and TRBJ2-3; possibly TRBD1 for D (5 bases). There are 15 residues in the CDR3. The V end lost 5 bases, the J end lost 1 base, and 13 bases lay between the germline ends. CDR1 PRHDT and CDR2 FYEKMQ come from the germline V gene (reference sequence). DNA for the CDR3: TGTGCCAGCAGCCACCAGGGTAGGGGCACAGATACGCAGTATTTT. This codes for CASSHQGRGTDTQYF. The whole variable domain, filled in from reference TRBV13 and TRBJ2-3, reads AAGVIQSPRHLIKEKRETATLKCYPIPRHDTVYWYQQGPGQDPQFLISFYEKMQSDKGSIPDRFSAQQFSDYHSELNMSSLELGDSALYFCASSHQGRGTDTQYFGPGTRLTVL.